Below are 8 T cell receptor beta chains sequenced from a single sample in a study of T cell changes during pregnancy in multiple sclerosis. TCRdb's table, derived via immunoSEQ multiplex PCR, lists solely in-frame clones and lacks some. The table lists 30,000 to 50,000 clones, approximately 90% of them singletons. Sequences were derived from CD4+ T cells from peripheral blood mononuclear cells, sampled in the third trimester of pregnancy. These receptors all come from a female donor with multiple sclerosis, enrolled in a pregnancy study.

This chain connects TRBV11-3 to TRBJ2-3, with TRBD2 matching 9 bases. J lost 2 bases, V lost 3 bases, and 18 bases had no gene match. The CDR3 covers 20 residues. Germline assignment: CDR1 SGHNT and CDR2 YENEEA. The CDR3 spells CASSFGRRGIRGRATDTQYF. The CDR3 region has the DNA TGTGCCAGCAGCTTCGGACGCAGGGGGATTCGCGGGAGGGCCACAGATACGCAGTATTTT.

In nucleotides, the CDR3 is TGCGCCACAGGGCATAACAGGGGCCAGACCCAGTACTTC. Amino acid sequence: CATGHNRGQTQYF. The rearrangement links TRBV5-1 to TRBJ2-5; 7 nucleotides line up with TRBD1. Per the germline V gene, CDR1 is SGHRS and CDR2 is YFSETQ. V trimming: 9 bases; J trimming: 6 bases; junction bases outside the gene matches: 11. The CDR3 is made up of 13 amino acids.

CDR3 in DNA: TGTGCCAGCAGTTACTTGACTAGTATCGGGACCCAGTACTTC. It yields the protein CASSYLTSIGTQYF. This chain uses TRBV6-5 with TRBJ2-5; TRBD2 is a possible D gene (6 bases). The V end lost 1 base, the J end lost 7 bases, and 13 bases lay between the germline ends. The germline CDR1 and CDR2 sequences are MNHEY and SVGAGI. The CDR3 sequence is 14 residues long.

This chain joins TRBV30 and TRBJ2-5; tentative D call: TRBD1 (5 bases). The CDR3 totals 13 residues. V lost 5 bases and J 1 base, leaving 11 bases between the germline ends. The germline CDR1 and CDR2 sequences are GTSNPN and SVGIG (reference sequence). CDR3 in DNA: TGTGCCTGGGCAGGGAACCCCCAAGAGACCCAGTACTTC. Its translation is CAWAGNPQETQYF.

The rearrangement uses TRBV29-1 and TRBJ2-3; no clear D gene. The CDR3 runs 15 residues. Germline V CDR1 and CDR2: SQVTM, ANQGSEA. The ends were cut back, 2 bases at V and 1 base at J, with 13 bases in the middle. The CDR3 region has the DNA TGCAGCGTTGAACCGGAGCAAGGTGGCACAGATACGCAGTATTTT. It yields the protein CSVEPEQGGTDTQYF.

The chain uses TRBV18 and TRBJ1-5; TRBD1 is a possible D gene (5 bases). CDR1 KGHSH and CDR2 LQKENI come from the germline V gene. This CDR3 is 16 amino acids long. V was cut by 3 bases and J by 3 bases, with 15 bases left in between. The CDR3 spells CASSPRRGEVNQPQHF. The CDR3 bases are TGTGCCAGCTCACCGAGAAGAGGGGAGGTCAATCAGCCCCAGCATTTT.

V and J are TRBV2 and TRBJ1-5, with TRBD1 identical over 8 bases. Trimming removed 10 bases from V and 3 bases from J; junction bases left unmatched: 5. This CDR3 contains 13 residues. Germline CDR1 is SNHLY and CDR2 is FYNNEI. Here the CDR3 reads CATDRAPNQPQHF. The CDR3 DNA sequence: TGTGCCACGGACAGGGCCCCCAATCAGCCCCAGCATTTT.

This clone was recorded only once. V is TRBV2 and J is TRBJ1-2; 7 bases are shared with TRBD1. This CDR3 is 11 amino acids long. The V and J ends lost 8 bases and 8 bases, in that order; junction bases with no gene match: 5. Germline V gene data show CDR1 as SNHLY and CDR2 as FYNNEI. CDR3 sequence reads: CASRQGGGYTF. The DNA for the CDR3 is TGTGCCAGCCGACAGGGCGGAGGCTACACCTTC.